The clone carrying this T cell receptor (beta chain) appeared a few times. Its antigen remains unknown. Treatment defined: oral pan-JAK inhibitor, 5-10 mg twice daily. CDR1 GTSNPN and CDR2 SVGIG come from the germline V gene (reference sequence). This CDR3 spans 14 amino acids. Between the trimmed V and J ends, which lost 2 bases and 2 bases, there was a span of 13 bases. This entry belongs to a study of CD8+ T cells in alopecia areata. It was cDNA, reverse transcribed from extracted RNA, that served as the sequencing template. Sequencing was performed with immunoSEQ multiplex PCR; in TCRdb, only in-frame clones are kept and a portion is missing. The sample yields about 270,000 clones, roughly 60% seen once. Study-level findings and limits: For lesional scalp, especially alopecia totalis/universalis, clonality was higher than in normal scalp.

The material sequenced was CD4+ T cells sorted from blood, taken around week 53, from a patient treated with tofacitinib. This receptor was obtained from a human donor with alopecia areata. This chain uses TRBV30 with TRBJ2-7, with D unclear. In DNA, the CDR3 is TGTGCCTGGAGTCGAACCGGCCGAGCCTACGAGCAGTACTTC. Translating gives CAWSRTGRAYEQYF.